These T cell receptor beta chains were read from a single sample in a study of cytomegalovirus exposure and HLA in healthy donors. This table comes from immunoSEQ multiplex PCR, and its TCRdb copy is limited to in-frame clones, with some not included. This sample contains tens of thousands of clones. The sample was PBMCs. These receptors all come from a man aged 45 to 65 in good health and CMV-seropositive. CDR3s include the opening cysteine and the closing phenylalanine or tryptophan. The order of the fields is V gene, D gene, J gene, CDR3 DNA, CDR3 protein. A D gene is named only where the DNA matches it firmly.

v_call: TRBV9
d_call: TRBD1
j_call: TRBJ2-3
cdr3_nt: TGTGCCAGCAGCGTCCAGGGGGGCACAGATACGCAGTATTTT
cdr3_aa: CASSVQGGTDTQYF

v_call: TRBV6-5
d_call: TRBD2
j_call: TRBJ2-3
cdr3_nt: TGTGCCAGCTCCCGGAGCGGGAGGGCCCGAGATACGCAGTATTTT
cdr3_aa: CASSRSGRARDTQYF

v_call: TRBV6-5
d_call: NA
j_call: TRBJ2-3
cdr3_nt: TGTGCCAGCAGTTCCTCGCAGGGCTATACGCAGTATTTT
cdr3_aa: CASSSSQGYTQYF

v_call: TRBV10-3
d_call: NA
j_call: TRBJ2-2
cdr3_nt: TGTGCCATCAGTGACCGCCCTCCTACTGCGGCCGGGGAGCTGTTTTTT
cdr3_aa: CAISDRPPTAAGELFF

v_call: TRBV27
d_call: NA
j_call: TRBJ1-2
cdr3_nt: TGTGCCAGCGGGGTGGAGGTCAACTATGGCTACACCTTC
cdr3_aa: CASGVEVNYGYTF

v_call: TRBV5-1
d_call: TRBD2
j_call: TRBJ2-1
cdr3_nt: TGCGCCAGCAGCTTGGTACTAGCGGGAGATGAGCAGTTCTTC
cdr3_aa: CASSLVLAGDEQFF

v_call: TRBV7-2
d_call: NA
j_call: TRBJ2-3
cdr3_nt: TGTGCCAGCAGCTTCGTCCCCACAGATACGCAGTATTTT
cdr3_aa: CASSFVPTDTQYF

v_call: TRBV27
d_call: TRBD2
j_call: TRBJ2-1
cdr3_nt: TGTGCCAGCAGTTTTACTAGCGGGAGGCCGTTCTTC
cdr3_aa: CASSFTSGRPFF

v_call: TRBV30
d_call: NA
j_call: TRBJ2-3
cdr3_nt: TGTGCCTGGAGTGAGACAGGTAGCACAAATACGCAGTATTTT
cdr3_aa: CAWSETGSTNTQYF

v_call: TRBV5-1
d_call: TRBD2
j_call: TRBJ2-3
cdr3_nt: TGCGCCAGCAGCCCGGTTCCCGCGAGCGGGAGGCCCACAGATACGCAGTATTTT
cdr3_aa: CASSPVPASGRPTDTQYF

v_call: TRBV19
d_call: TRBD1
j_call: TRBJ1-2
cdr3_nt: TGTGCCAGTAAGGGGACAGGGCGGACGGGGTATGGCTACACCTTC
cdr3_aa: CASKGTGRTGYGYTF

v_call: TRBV29-1
d_call: NA
j_call: TRBJ1-2
cdr3_nt: TGCAGCGTTGGGGGGAGGAATCGGTATGGCTACACCTTC
cdr3_aa: CSVGGRNRYGYTF

v_call: TRBV9
d_call: NA
j_call: TRBJ1-5
cdr3_nt: TGTGCCAGCAGCTTGGAGGGTAATAGCAATCAGCCCCAGCATTTT
cdr3_aa: CASSLEGNSNQPQHF

v_call: TRBV29-1
d_call: TRBD2
j_call: TRBJ2-3
cdr3_nt: TGCAGCGTTGAAGAACTGGGGGGGAGCACAGATACGCAGTATTTT
cdr3_aa: CSVEELGGSTDTQYF

v_call: TRBV11-3
d_call: TRBD2
j_call: TRBJ2-1
cdr3_nt: TGTGCCAGCAGCTTAGATATGGCCGGGGGGACTAGCGGGAATGAGCAGTTCTTC
cdr3_aa: CASSLDMAGGTSGNEQFF

v_call: TRBV7-9
d_call: TRBD1
j_call: TRBJ2-1
cdr3_nt: TGTGCCAGCAGCCTACTGACAGGGAAAAATGAGCAGTTCTTC
cdr3_aa: CASSLLTGKNEQFF

v_call: TRBV30
d_call: TRBD2
j_call: TRBJ2-4
cdr3_nt: TGTGCCTGGGGTCCCCCCTCCGGGACTAGCGGCCCTCTAGCCAAAAACATTCAGTACTTC
cdr3_aa: CAWGPPSGTSGPLAKNIQYF

v_call: TRBV11-2
d_call: TRBD2
j_call: TRBJ2-1
cdr3_nt: TGTGCCAGCAGTGCGGGGGACCACAATGAGCAGTTCTTC
cdr3_aa: CASSAGDHNEQFF

v_call: TRBV7-2
d_call: TRBD2
j_call: TRBJ2-1
cdr3_nt: TGTGCCAGCAGCCCGCGGACTAGCGGGAGGGAGCAGTTCTTC
cdr3_aa: CASSPRTSGREQFF

v_call: TRBV4-2
d_call: NA
j_call: TRBJ1-1
cdr3_nt: TGTGCCAGCAGCCAAGACCCCGAGGGGGGGTTGAACACTGAAGCTTTCTTT
cdr3_aa: CASSQDPEGGLNTEAFF